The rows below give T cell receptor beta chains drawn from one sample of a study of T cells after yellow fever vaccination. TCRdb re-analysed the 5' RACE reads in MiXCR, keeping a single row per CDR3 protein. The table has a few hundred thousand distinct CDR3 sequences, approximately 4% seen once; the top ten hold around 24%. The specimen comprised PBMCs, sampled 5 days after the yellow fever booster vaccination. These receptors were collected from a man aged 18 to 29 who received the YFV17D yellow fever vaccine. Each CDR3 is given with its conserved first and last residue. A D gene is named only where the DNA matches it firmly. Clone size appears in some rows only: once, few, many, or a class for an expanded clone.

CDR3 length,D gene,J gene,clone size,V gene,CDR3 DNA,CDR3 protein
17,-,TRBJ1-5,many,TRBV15,TGTGCCACCAGCAGAGGAGTCAGGGAGATGGGCAATCAGCCCCAGCATTTT,CATSRGVREMGNQPQHF
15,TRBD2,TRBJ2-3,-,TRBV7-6,TGTGCCAGCAGCTACGGGGGGGCCGACACAGATACGCAGTATTTT,CASSYGGADTDTQYF
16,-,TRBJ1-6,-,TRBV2,TGTGCCAGCAGTTCACGGAATAGTGGCGATAATTCACCCCTCCACTTT,CASSSRNSGDNSPLHF
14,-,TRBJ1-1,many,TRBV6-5,TGTGCCAGCAGTCTGTGGACGGGAGGCACTGAAGCTTTCTTT,CASSLWTGGTEAFF
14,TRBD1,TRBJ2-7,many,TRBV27,TGTGCCAGCAGTCAACTGGGACAGACCTACGAGCAGTACTTC,CASSQLGQTYEQYF
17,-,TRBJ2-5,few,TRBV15,TGTGCCACCAGCAGAGGGCCAGACGCGGTCGTGGGGGAGACCCAGTACTTC,CATSRGPDAVVGETQYF
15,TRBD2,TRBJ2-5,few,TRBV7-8,TGTGCCAGCAGCTCCCTAGCGGCCCGGAGGCAGACCCAGTACTTC,CASSSLAARRQTQYF
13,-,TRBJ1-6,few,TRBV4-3,TGCGCCAGCAGCCAAGAACCCTACTCACCCCTCCACTTT,CASSQEPYSPLHF
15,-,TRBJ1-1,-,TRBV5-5,TGTGCCAGCAGCTTGGGCCCGGTGTCGAACACTGAAGCTTTCTTT,CASSLGPVSNTEAFF
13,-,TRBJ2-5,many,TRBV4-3,TGCGCCAGCAGTCTGACGGACCAAGAGACCCAGTACTTC,CASSLTDQETQYF
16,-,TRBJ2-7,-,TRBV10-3,TGTGCCATCAGTGACCCATACCGGGACCAGCACCCAGCACAGTACTTC,CAISDPYRDQHPAQYF
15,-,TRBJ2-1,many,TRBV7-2,TGTGCCAGCAGCTTAGGGATGAGCTCCTACAATGAGCAGTTCTTC,CASSLGMSSYNEQFF
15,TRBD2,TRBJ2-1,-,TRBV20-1,TGCAGTGGAGCCGAACTAGCGGGGGGGATTAATGAGCAGTTCTTC,CSGAELAGGINEQFF
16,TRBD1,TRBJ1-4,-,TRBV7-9,TGTGCCAGCAGCTTGTGGACAGGGGGCGCGTATGAAAAACTGTTTTTT,CASSLWTGGAYEKLFF
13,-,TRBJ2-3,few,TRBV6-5,TGTGCCAGCAGAAATAGCGGCACAGATACGCAGTATTTT,CASRNSGTDTQYF
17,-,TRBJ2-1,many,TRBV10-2,TGCGCCAGCAGTGGTATGGCTAGCTGGGGCTCCTACAATGAGCAGTTCTTC,CASSGMASWGSYNEQFF
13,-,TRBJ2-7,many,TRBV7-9,TGTGCCAGCAGTCGACCCACAGGGAACGAGCAGTACTTC,CASSRPTGNEQYF
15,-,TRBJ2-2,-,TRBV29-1,TGCAGCGTTGGGAAGGGGGGATCGAACACCGGGGAGCTGTTTTTT,CSVGKGGSNTGELFF
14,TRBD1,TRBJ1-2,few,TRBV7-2,TGTGCCAGCAGCGGACAACAGGGGAACTATGGCTACACCTTC,CASSGQQGNYGYTF
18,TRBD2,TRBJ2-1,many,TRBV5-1,TGCGCCAGCAGCTTGGCCCTGGTTAGCGGGGTAGGATACAATGAGCAGTTCTTC,CASSLALVSGVGYNEQFF
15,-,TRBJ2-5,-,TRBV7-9,TGTGCCAGCAGCTTAGGAGGACAGCCCCAAGAGACCCAGTACTTC,CASSLGGQPQETQYF
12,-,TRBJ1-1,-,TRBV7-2,TGTGCCAGCAGCTTTTCGGCGGGAGCAGCTTTCTTT,CASSFSAGAAFF
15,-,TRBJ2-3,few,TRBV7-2,TGTGCCAGCAGCTACAGAATCGGACTTTCAGATACGCAGTATTTT,CASSYRIGLSDTQYF
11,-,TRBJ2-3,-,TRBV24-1,TGTGCCACCAGTAGGGGGGATACGCAGTATTTT,CATSRGDTQYF
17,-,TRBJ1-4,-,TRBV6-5,TGTGCCAGCAGTTACTCGACAAGTCGGGGCCGAACGTTTGGGCTGTTTTTT,CASSYSTSRGRTFGLFF
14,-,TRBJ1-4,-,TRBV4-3,TGCGCCAGCAGCCAAGAGATAACATCTCTTAAACTGTTTTTT,CASSQEITSLKLFF
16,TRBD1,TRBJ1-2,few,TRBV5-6,TGTGCCAGCAGTTCCCCCCGGGACAGAACCAACTATGGCTACACCTTC,CASSSPRDRTNYGYTF
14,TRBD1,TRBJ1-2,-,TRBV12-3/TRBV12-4,TGTGCCAGCAGCCGCTACAGGGGCATGTATGGCTACACCTTC,CASSRYRGMYGYTF
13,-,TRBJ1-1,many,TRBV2,TGTGCCAGCAGTGACCCCCCGAGCTCTGAAGCTTTCTTT,CASSDPPSSEAFF
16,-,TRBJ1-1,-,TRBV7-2,TGTGCCAGCAGCTATGGACACTTATCGGGGGCCACTGAAGCTTTCTTT,CASSYGHLSGATEAFF
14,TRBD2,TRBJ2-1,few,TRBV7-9,TGTGCCAGCAGCTTAACTCTAGGGGAGGGTGAGCAGTTCTTC,CASSLTLGEGEQFF
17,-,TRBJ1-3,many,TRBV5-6,TGTGCCAGCAGCTTCGGACATTTCGTCCGCTCTGGAAACACCATATATTTT,CASSFGHFVRSGNTIYF
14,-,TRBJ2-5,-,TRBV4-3,TGCGCCAGCAGCCCTTACGGCAGGGCCGAGACCCAGTACTTC,CASSPYGRAETQYF
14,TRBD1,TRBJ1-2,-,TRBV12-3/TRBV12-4,TGTGCCAGCAGTCCGTGGACAGGCGACCATGGCTACACCTTC,CASSPWTGDHGYTF
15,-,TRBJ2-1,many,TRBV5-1,TGCGCCAGCAGGGAGGACGGGACGGCGAACAATGAGCAGTTCTTC,CASREDGTANNEQFF
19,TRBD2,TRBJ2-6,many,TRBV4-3,TGCGCCAGCAGCGCAATGGGGATCAGGGAGGGCTCTGGGGCCAACGTCCTGACTTTC,CASSAMGIREGSGANVLTF
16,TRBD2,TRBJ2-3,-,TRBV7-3,TGTGCCAGCCGCATGACTAGCGGGGGGAGTCCAGATACGCAGTATTTT,CASRMTSGGSPDTQYF
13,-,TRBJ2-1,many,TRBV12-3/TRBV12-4,TGTGCCAGCAGTTTTCAGGCCTACAATGAGCAGTTCTTC,CASSFQAYNEQFF
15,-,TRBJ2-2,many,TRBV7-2,TGTGCCAGCAGCTTTCGGGGGCCTAACACCGGGGAGCTGTTTTTT,CASSFRGPNTGELFF
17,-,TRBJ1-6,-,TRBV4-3,TGCGCCAGCAGCCAAGAGGGTCCCCCCCCAGGGAATTCACCCCTCCACTTT,CASSQEGPPPGNSPLHF
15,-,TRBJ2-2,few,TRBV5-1,TGCGCCAGCAGCTTGGGATCGGGGCCGGCCGGGGAGCTGTTTTTT,CASSLGSGPAGELFF
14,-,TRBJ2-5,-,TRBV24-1,TGTGCCACCAGTGATTTGGGCCGTGAAGAGACCCAGTACTTC,CATSDLGREETQYF
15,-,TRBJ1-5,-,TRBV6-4,TGTGCCAGCAGTTGGGGGCAGGATAGCAATCAGCCCCAGCATTTT,CASSWGQDSNQPQHF
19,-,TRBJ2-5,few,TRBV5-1,TGCGCCAGCCTAGGGGGAGAGCAGGGGATTCCTAGGTACCAAGAGACCCAGTACTTC,CASLGGEQGIPRYQETQYF
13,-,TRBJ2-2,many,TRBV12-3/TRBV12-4,TGTGCCAGCAGTCCGAGACCCGGCGGGGAGCTGTTTTTT,CASSPRPGGELFF
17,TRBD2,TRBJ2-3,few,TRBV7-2,TGTGCCAGCAACCCACAACTGAGAGGCGGGGGTTCGAATACGCAGTATTTT,CASNPQLRGGGSNTQYF
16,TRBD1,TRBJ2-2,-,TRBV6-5,TGTGCCAGCAGTTACTCGATGGCAGGGGGCACCGGGGAGCTGTTTTTT,CASSYSMAGGTGELFF
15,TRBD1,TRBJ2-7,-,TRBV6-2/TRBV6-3,TGTGCCAGCAGCCTACCTTACAGGGGAAGGTTCGAGCAGTACTTC,CASSLPYRGRFEQYF
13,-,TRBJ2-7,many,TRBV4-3,TGCGCCAGCAGCCAAGACTCCGGGTACGAGCAGTACTTC,CASSQDSGYEQYF
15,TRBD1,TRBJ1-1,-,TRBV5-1,TGCGCCAGCAGCGTTGTGGGACAGGGGGCGCATGAAGCTTTCTTT,CASSVVGQGAHEAFF
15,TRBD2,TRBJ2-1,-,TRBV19,TGTGCCAGTACCCCGCTGGCGGGGGACCGCAATGAGCAGTTCTTC,CASTPLAGDRNEQFF
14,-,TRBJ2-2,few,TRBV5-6,TGTGCCAGCAGCTTAGGGGAGAACACCGGGGAGCTGTTTTTT,CASSLGENTGELFF